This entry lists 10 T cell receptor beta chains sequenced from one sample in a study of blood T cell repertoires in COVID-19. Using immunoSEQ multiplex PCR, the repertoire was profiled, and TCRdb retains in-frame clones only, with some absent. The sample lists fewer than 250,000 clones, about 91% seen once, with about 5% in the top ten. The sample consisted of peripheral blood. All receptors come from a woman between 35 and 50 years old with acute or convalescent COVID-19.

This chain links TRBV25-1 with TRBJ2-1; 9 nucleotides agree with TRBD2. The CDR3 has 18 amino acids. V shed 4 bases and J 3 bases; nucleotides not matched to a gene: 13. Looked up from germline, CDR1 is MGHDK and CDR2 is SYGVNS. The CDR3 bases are TGTGCCAGCAGTGCGGCGGCGGGGGGGCCCGACCTCTACAATGAGCAGTTCTTC. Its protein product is CASSAAAGGPDLYNEQFF.

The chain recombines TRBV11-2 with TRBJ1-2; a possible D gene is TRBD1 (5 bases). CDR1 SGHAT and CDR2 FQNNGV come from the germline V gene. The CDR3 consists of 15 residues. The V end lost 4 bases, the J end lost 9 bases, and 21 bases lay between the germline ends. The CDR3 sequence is CASSSPRRPRDSYTF. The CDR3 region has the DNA TGTGCCAGCAGCTCCCCGAGACGGCCCAGGGATAGCTACACCTTC.

Here the CDR3 DNA reads TGTGCCAGTAGCGGACAGCCTTACACTGAAGCTTTCTTT. This codes for CASSGQPYTEAFF. The chain employs TRBV19 and TRBJ1-1; D is perhaps TRBD1 (6 bases). Germline V gene sequence: CDR1 LNHDA, CDR2 SQIVND (reference sequence). CDR3 length equals 13 residues. Trimming removed 6 bases at V and 3 bases at J, with 11 bases between.

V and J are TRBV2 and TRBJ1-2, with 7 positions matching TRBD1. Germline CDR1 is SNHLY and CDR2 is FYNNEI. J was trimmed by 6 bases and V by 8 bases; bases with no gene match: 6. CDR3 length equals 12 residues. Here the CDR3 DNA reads TGTGCCAGCGTTGAGGGGGCAGATGGCTACACCTTC. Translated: CASVEGADGYTF.

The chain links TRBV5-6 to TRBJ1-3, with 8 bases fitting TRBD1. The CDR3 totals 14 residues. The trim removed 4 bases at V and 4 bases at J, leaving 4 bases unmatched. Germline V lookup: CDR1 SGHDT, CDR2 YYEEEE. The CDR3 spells CASSLTGAGNTIYF. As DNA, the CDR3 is TGTGCCAGCAGCCTGACAGGGGCGGGAAACACCATATATTTT.

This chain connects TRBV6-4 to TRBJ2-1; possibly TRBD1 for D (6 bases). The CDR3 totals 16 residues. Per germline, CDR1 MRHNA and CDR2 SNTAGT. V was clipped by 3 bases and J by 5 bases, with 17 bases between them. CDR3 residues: CASSDIFRQANNEQFF. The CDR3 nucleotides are TGTGCCAGCAGTGATATTTTCCGACAGGCCAACAATGAGCAGTTCTTC.

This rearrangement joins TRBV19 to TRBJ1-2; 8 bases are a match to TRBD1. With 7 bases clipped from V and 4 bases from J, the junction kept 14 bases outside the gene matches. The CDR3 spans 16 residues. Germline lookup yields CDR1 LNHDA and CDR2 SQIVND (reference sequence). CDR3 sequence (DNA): TGTGCCAGTATCAGGTCGGGGACAGGCCTTGTCTATGGCTACACCTTC. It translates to CASIRSGTGLVYGYTF.

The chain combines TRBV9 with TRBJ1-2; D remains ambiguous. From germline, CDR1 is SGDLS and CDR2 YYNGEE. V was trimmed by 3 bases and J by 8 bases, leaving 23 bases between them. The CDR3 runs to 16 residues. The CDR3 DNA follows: TGTGCCAGCAGCGCGGCCTCTCAGAGGATAGGTTCGGGCTACACCTTC. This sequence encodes CASSAASQRIGSGYTF.

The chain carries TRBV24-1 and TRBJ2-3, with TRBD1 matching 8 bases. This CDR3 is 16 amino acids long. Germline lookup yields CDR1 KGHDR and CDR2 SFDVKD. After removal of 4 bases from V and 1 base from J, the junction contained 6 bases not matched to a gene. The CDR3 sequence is CATSDRDRLRTDTQYF. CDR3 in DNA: TGTGCCACCAGTGACCGGGACAGGCTGCGCACAGATACGCAGTATTTT.

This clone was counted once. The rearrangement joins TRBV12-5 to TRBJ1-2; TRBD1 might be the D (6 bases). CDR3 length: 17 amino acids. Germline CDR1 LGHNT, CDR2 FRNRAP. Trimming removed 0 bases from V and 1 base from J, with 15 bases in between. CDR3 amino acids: CASGLVLPDRFNYGYTF. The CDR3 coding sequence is TGTGCTAGTGGTTTGGTACTCCCAGACAGGTTTAACTATGGCTACACCTTC.